The clone carrying this T cell receptor (beta chain) was counted a single time. What it binds is not known. Stated treatment: roughly 20 received Ad26.COV2.S at low or high dose, single or two shots; about five received placebo; per-sample allocation not given. The samples date from day 63 after the first vaccine or placebo injection. The sample comes from a study of Ad26.COV2.S vaccination and SARS-CoV-2 variants. Study as a whole: Doses of Ad26.COV2.S were injected into muscle once or twice, 56 days apart. The study, taken as a whole, reports: Relative to placebo recipients, vaccine recipients exhibited elevated spike-specific TCR breadth.

The data were produced by immunoSEQ multiplex PCR, yet TCRdb's version contains in-frame clones alone and is incomplete. Of hundreds of thousands of clones in the sample, 80% to 90% were seen once. The V gene's germline CDR1 is SGHRS and CDR2 YFSETQ. V lost 0 bases to trimming and J lost 5 bases, with 17 bases between them. This CDR3 region has 16 residues. The receptor's source is a person between 18 and 65 years old who received the Ad26.COV2.S COVID-19 vaccine or a placebo. The genes are TRBV5-1 and TRBJ2-5; D is possibly TRBD2 (6 bases). Sequencing was performed on peripheral blood, taken in a trial of Ad26.COV2.S vaccine versus placebo. The CDR3 here is CASSLVPGLAMETQYF. The DNA for the CDR3 is TGCGCCAGCAGCTTGGTCCCGGGCCTAGCGATGGAGACCCAGTACTTC. Using reference TRBV5-1 and TRBJ2-5 for the parts outside the CDR3, the full variable domain is KAGVTQTPRYLIKTRGQQVTLSCSPISGHRSVSWYQQTPGQGLQFLFEYFSETQRNKGNFPGRFSGRQFSNSRSEMNVSTLELGDSALYLCASSLVPGLAMETQYFGPGTRLLVL.